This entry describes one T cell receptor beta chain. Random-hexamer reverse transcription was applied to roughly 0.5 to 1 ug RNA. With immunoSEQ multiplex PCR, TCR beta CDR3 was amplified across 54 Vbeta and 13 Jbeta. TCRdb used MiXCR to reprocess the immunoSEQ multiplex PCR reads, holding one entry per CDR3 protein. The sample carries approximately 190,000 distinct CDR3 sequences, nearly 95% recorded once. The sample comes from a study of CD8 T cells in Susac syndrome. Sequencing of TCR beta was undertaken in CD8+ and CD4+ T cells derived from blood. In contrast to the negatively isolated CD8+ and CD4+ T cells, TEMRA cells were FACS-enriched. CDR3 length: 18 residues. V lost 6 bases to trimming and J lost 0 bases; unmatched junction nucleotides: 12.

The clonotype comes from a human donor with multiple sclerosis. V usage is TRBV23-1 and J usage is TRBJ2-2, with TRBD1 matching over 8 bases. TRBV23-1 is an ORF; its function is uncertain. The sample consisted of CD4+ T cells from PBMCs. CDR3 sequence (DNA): TGCGCCAGCAGCTCGGGCCCGGGACAGGCCTCGAACACCGGGGAGCTGTTTTTT. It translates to CASSSGPGQASNTGELFF.